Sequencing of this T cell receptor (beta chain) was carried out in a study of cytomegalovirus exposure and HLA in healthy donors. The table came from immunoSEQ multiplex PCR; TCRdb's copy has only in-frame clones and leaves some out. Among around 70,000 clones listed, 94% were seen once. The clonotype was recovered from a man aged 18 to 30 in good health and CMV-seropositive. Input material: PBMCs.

The CDR3 region is CASSSQTGWMETQYF. The CDR3 nucleotides read TGTGCCAGCAGCTCTCAGACAGGGTGGATGGAGACCCAGTACTTC. V and J are TRBV11-3 and TRBJ2-5; 7 bases are a match to TRBD1. The V segment lost 4 bases and the J segment 5 bases; nucleotides outside the gene matches: 10. Germline-derived CDR1 and CDR2 are SGHNT and YENEEA. CDR3 length: 15 residues.